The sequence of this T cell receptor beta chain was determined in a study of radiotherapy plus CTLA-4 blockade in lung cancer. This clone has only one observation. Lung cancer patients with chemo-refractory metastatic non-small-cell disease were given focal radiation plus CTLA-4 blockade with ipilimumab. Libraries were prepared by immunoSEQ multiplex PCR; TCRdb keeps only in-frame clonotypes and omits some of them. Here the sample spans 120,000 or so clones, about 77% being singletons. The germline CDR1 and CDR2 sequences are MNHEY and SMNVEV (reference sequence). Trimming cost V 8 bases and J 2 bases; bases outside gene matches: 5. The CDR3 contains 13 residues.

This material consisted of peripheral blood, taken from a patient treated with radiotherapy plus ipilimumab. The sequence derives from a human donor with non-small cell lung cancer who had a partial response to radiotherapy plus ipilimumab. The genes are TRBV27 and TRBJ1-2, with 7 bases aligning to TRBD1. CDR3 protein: CASGRDSNYGYTF. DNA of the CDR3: TGTGCCAGCGGCCGGGACAGCAACTATGGCTACACCTTC.